The sequence of this T cell receptor beta chain was determined in a study of blood T cell repertoires in COVID-19. Sequencing was performed with immunoSEQ multiplex PCR; in TCRdb, only in-frame clones are kept and a portion is missing. This table has some 140,000 clones, less than 80% appearing once. Trimming stripped 7 bases from V and 10 bases from J, with 16 bases between. The germline CDR1 and CDR2 sequences are MNHNY and SVGAGI (reference sequence). CDR3 length: 12 residues. This clone was counted once. The chain couples TRBV6-6 to TRBJ1-1; D perhaps matches TRBD1 (6 bases). This TCR came from a man aged 55 to 70 with acute or convalescent COVID-19. Material: peripheral blood. CDR3 nucleotide sequence: TGTGCCAGCACCGGCCCAGGGGTTGGAGCTTTCTTT. Translating it yields CASTGPGVGAFF.